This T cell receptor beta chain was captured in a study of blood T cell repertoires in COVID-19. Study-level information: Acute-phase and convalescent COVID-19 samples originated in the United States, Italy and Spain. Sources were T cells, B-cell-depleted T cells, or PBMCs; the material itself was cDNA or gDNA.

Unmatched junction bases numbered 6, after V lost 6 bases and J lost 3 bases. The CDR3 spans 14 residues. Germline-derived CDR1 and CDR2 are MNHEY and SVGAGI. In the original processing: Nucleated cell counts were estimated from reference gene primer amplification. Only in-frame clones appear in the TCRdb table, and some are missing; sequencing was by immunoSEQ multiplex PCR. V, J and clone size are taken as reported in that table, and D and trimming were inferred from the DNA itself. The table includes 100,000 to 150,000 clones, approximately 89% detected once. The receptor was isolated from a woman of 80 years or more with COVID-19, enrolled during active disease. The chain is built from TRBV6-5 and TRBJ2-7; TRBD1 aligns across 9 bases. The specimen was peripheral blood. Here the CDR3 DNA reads TGTGCCAGCAGATCGGGACAGGGACGCTACGAGCAGTACTTC. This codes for CASRSGQGRYEQYF.